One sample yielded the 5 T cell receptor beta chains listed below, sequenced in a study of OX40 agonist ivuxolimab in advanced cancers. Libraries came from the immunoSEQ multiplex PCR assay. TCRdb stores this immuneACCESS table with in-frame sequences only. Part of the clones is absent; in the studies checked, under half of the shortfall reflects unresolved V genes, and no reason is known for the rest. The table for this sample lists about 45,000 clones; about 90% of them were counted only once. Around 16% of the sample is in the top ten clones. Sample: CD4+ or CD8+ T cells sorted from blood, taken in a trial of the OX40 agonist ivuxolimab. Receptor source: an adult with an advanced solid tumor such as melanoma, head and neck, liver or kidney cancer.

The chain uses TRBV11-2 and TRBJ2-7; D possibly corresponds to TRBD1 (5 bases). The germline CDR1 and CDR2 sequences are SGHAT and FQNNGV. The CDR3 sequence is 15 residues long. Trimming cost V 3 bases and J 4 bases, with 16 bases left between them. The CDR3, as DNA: TGTGCCAGCAGCTTCAGTGCAGGGTTGCGGTACGAGCAGTACTTC. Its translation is CASSFSAGLRYEQYF.

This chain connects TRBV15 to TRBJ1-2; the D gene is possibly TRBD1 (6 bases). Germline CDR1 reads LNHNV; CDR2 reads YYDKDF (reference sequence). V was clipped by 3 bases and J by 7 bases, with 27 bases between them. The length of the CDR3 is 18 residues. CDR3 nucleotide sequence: TGTGCCACCAGCAGGCATCAGGGGAGCCCCCCTTCGAGGAGTGGCTACACCTTC. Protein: CATSRHQGSPPSRSGYTF.

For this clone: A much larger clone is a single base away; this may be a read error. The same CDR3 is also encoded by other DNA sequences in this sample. The CDR3 region has the DNA TGTGCCAGCAGTGAAAACTACGAGCAGTACTTC. Translation gives CASSENYEQYF. The genes are TRBV6-1 and TRBJ2-7; D ambiguous. This CDR3 has 11 amino acids. Trimming removed 2 bases at V and 3 bases at J, with 2 bases between. Germline CDR1 and CDR2: MNHNS and SASEGT.

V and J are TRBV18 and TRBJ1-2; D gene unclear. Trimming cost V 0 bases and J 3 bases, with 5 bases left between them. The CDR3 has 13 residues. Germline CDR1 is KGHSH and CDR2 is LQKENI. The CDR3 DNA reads TGTGCCAGCTCACCACCGACGGACTATGGCTACACCTTC. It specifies CASSPPTDYGYTF.

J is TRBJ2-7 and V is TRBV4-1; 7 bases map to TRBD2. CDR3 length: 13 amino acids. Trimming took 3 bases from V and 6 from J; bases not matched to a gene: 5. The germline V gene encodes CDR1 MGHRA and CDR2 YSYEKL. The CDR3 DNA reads TGCGCCAGCAGCCAGGGCGGCGGGGGCGAGCAGTACTTC. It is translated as CASSQGGGGEQYF.